The T cell receptor beta chain under discussion was sequenced for a study of blood T cells in healthy people across ages. Study-wide results and caveats: TCR beta diversity correlated strongly with naive T cell percentage.

Together with a sample-barcoded 5' primer, a J-beta primer mix was included in a second PCR lasting about 6 to 11 cycles. TCRdb reanalysed the 5' RACE reads using MiXCR and keeps one entry per CDR3 protein. The sample lists roughly 1.6 million distinct CDR3 sequences; approximately 32% were seen once. The CDR3 runs to 15 residues. Germline lookup yields CDR1 MNHNY and CDR2 SVGAGI (reference sequence). In the case of this clonotype: What it binds is not known. At one end the junction does not follow the germline gene, possibly because of a read error.

The V call is TRBV6-6, the J call TRBJ1-2; the match to TRBD1 covers 9 bases. Sequenced: blood. The sequence derives from a woman aged 25 to 39 in good health. For the CDR3, the DNA is TGTGCCAGCAGTAAAGGACAGGGGAGTAACTATGACTACACCTTC. It specifies CASSKGQGSNYDYTF.